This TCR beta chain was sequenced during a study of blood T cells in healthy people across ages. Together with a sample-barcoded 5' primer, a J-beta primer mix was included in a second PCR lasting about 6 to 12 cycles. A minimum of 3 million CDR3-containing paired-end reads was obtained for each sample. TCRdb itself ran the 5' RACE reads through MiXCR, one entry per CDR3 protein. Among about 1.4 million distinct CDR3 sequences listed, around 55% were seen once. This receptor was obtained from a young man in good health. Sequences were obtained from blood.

The CDR3 loop reads CASSPKQIEQFF. The DNA for the CDR3 is TGTGCCAGCAGCCCGAAACAGATTGAGCAGTTCTTC. This sequence joins TRBV7-2 and TRBJ2-1; D ambiguous. Germline-derived CDR1 and CDR2 are SGHTA and FQGNSA. The CDR3 extends over 12 amino acids. V was shortened by 5 bases and J by 9 bases, with 11 bases between the two germline ends. Using reference TRBV7-2 and TRBJ2-1 for the parts outside the CDR3, the full variable domain is GAGVSQSPSNKVTEKGKDVELRCDPISGHTALYWYRQSLGQGLEFLIYFQGNSAPDKSGLPSDRFSAERTGGSVSTLTIQRTQQEDSAVYLCASSPKQIEQFFGPGTRLTVL.